This TCR beta chain was captured in a study of early T cells in non-severe SARS-CoV-2 infection. This CDR3 contains 16 residues. Germline CDR1 and CDR2: MNHEY and SVGAGI. Between the trimmed V and J ends, which lost 6 bases and 3 bases, there was a span of 18 bases. Individual cDNA molecules were tagged with unique molecular identifiers, the study reported. One entry per CDR3 protein, called by TCRdb with MiXCR from the 5' RACE reads. Here the sample spans 97,000 or so distinct CDR3 sequences, roughly 11% being singletons. Study conclusions and caveats: Private and CD4 specificities were missed by VDJdb matching, which favored anti-spike CD8 responses.

The sample holds a few counts of this clonotype. Its antigen is still unknown. The receptor was derived from an adult who was a healthcare worker with PCR-confirmed SARS-CoV-2 infection or an uninfected control (not recorded which). Sequences were derived from whole blood, sampled at baseline. The rearrangement joins TRBV6-5 to TRBJ2-1, with D possibly TRBD2 on 6 matching bases. The CDR3 region has the DNA TGTGCCAGCAGCCGACCGACTAGTTTCCTCTACAATGAGCAGTTCTTC. This codes for CASSRPTSFLYNEQFF.